What follows are 32 T cell receptor beta chains derived from one specimen sequenced in a study of cytomegalovirus exposure and HLA in healthy donors. The repertoire was sequenced with immunoSEQ multiplex PCR; TCRdb's copy has only in-frame clones and lacks some. The sample shows 60,000 to 65,000 clones, 90% to 97% of them seen only once. Input material: PBMCs. The source of these receptors is a woman under 30 in good health and CMV-seronegative.

The chain combines TRBV5-6 with TRBJ2-3, with TRBD2 matching 7 bases. Losses at the gene ends were 6 bases for V and 14 bases for J; bases not matched to a gene: 18. The germline gives CDR1 SGHDT, CDR2 YYEEEE. The CDR3 has 14 residues. DNA of the CDR3: TGTGCCAGCAACCCATGGGCGGGCCCTAGCGGTCCGTATTTT. Its translation: CASNPWAGPSGPYF. Drawing the rest from reference TRBV5-6 and TRBJ2-3, the complete variable domain is DAGVTQSPTHLIKTRGQQVTLRCSPKSGHDTVSWYQQALGQGPQFIFQYYEEEERQRGNFPDRFSGHQFPNYSSELNVNALLLGDSALYLCASNPWAGPSGPYFGPGTRLTVL.

The CDR3 DNA sequence: TGTGCCAGCAGGGGCATGATAAATTCACCCCTCCACTTT. Amino acid sequence: CASRGMINSPLHF. The V gene is TRBV6-5, the J gene TRBJ1-6; D remains ambiguous. The CDR3 runs to 13 residues. Trimming pared 6 bases from V and 7 bases from J, leaving 10 bases between. In germline, CDR1 is MNHEY, CDR2 SVGAGI.

The chain couples TRBV5-1 to TRBJ2-7; 11 bases align to TRBD2. CDR1 and CDR2 (germline): SGHRS, YFSETQ. CDR3 length: 15 amino acids. Trimming removed 4 bases from V and 4 bases from J; junction bases left unmatched: 7. CDR3 in DNA: TGCGCCAGCAGCACCAGACTAGCGGGATCGTACGAGCAGTACTTC. This gives the protein CASSTRLAGSYEQYF.

V and J are TRBV28 and TRBJ2-5; 9 bases line up with TRBD1. The CDR3 runs 17 residues. Germline trimming cut 6 bases from V and 5 bases from J; bases unmatched to any gene: 16. Germline V gene lookup returns CDR1 MDHEN and CDR2 SYDVKM. CDR3 DNA: TGTGCCAGCAGCCCCCTCCGGGACAGGGTCGGGGTGGAGACCCAGTACTTC. Translated: CASSPLRDRVGVETQYF.

This rearrangement joins TRBV7-2 to TRBJ2-2, with a weak D call TRBD1 (6 bases). V lost 1 base and J lost 5, with 11 bases in between. CDR1 and CDR2 (germline): SGHTA, FQGNSA. The length of the CDR3 is 15 residues. The CDR3 sequence is CASSLGGPGTGELFF. The CDR3 DNA sequence: TGTGCCAGCAGCTTAGGGGGGCCGGGGACCGGGGAGCTGTTTTTT.

The rearrangement links TRBV28 to TRBJ2-7, with D possibly being TRBD2 (7 bases). This CDR3 contains 18 residues. Germline V gene lookup returns CDR1 MDHEN and CDR2 SYDVKM. V was trimmed by 0 bases and J by 9 bases, leaving 27 bases between them. The CDR3 bases are TGTGCCAGCAGTTTATGGCCCCCCCTATCGGAGGGGGGGGTGTTGCAGTACTTC. As protein: CASSLWPPLSEGGVLQYF. Drawing the rest from reference TRBV28 and TRBJ2-7, the complete variable domain is DVKVTQSSRYLVKRTGEKVFLECVQDMDHENMFWYRQDPGLGLRLIYFSYDVKMKEKGDIPEGYSVSREKKERFSLILESASTNQTSMYLCASSLWPPLSEGGVLQYFGPGTRLTVT.

The J gene is TRBJ2-1, the V gene TRBV6-5; TRBD2 agrees at 9 bases. CDR1 MNHEY and CDR2 SVGAGI come from the germline V gene. V trimming: 0 bases; J trimming: 7 bases; junction bases outside the gene matches: 1. The CDR3 extends over 14 amino acids. In nucleotides, the CDR3 is TGTGCCAGCAGTTACTCGGCGGGAGGGAATGAGCAGTTCTTC. It specifies CASSYSAGGNEQFF.

This chain links TRBV30 with TRBJ2-3, with 15 bases fitting TRBD2. Losses at the gene ends were 4 bases for V and 5 bases for J; bases not matched to a gene: 10. Germline V lookup: CDR1 GTSNPN, CDR2 SVGIG (reference sequence). CDR3 length equals 17 residues. In nucleotides, the CDR3 is TGTGCCTGGACTCCCCCCCTGGGACTAGCGGGGGGAGATACGCAGTATTTT. The encoded protein is CAWTPPLGLAGGDTQYF.

V is TRBV5-8 and J is TRBJ2-3, with D possibly matching TRBD2 (6 bases). Between the trimmed V and J ends, which lost 4 bases and 2 bases, there was a span of 17 bases. This CDR3 spans 16 amino acids. Germline V CDR1 and CDR2: SGHTS, YDEGEE. CDR3 residues: CASSPALGLSTDTQYF. DNA for the CDR3: TGTGCCAGCAGCCCAGCCTTGGGACTCTCCACAGATACGCAGTATTTT.

This chain links TRBV28 with TRBJ1-2; the match to TRBD1 covers 8 bases. J was trimmed by 3 bases and V by 7 bases; bases with no gene match: 1. This CDR3 is 12 amino acids long. Germline loops: CDR1 MDHEN, CDR2 SYDVKM. CDR3 nucleotide sequence: TGTGCCAGCAAACAGGGGGACTATGGCTACACCTTC. Residues: CASKQGDYGYTF.

The chain is built from TRBV5-1 and TRBJ2-7, with 12 bases lining up with TRBD2. J lost 2 bases, V lost 3 bases, and 3 bases had no gene match. Germline CDR1 reads SGHRS; CDR2 reads YFSETQ. The CDR3 runs to 15 residues. The CDR3 DNA reads as TGCGCCAGCAGCTCCCGGACTAGCGGGGCCTACGAGCAGTACTTC. It specifies CASSSRTSGAYEQYF.

The chain joins TRBV10-1 to TRBJ2-1; 9 nucleotides match TRBD1. With 5 bases clipped from V and 8 bases from J, the junction kept 7 bases outside the gene matches. Germline lookup yields CDR1 WNHNN and CDR2 SYGVQD (reference sequence). CDR3 size: 14 residues. The CDR3 loop is CASSPDRQGDEQFF. The CDR3 coding sequence is TGCGCCAGCAGTCCCGATCGACAGGGGGATGAGCAGTTCTTC.

The rearrangement joins TRBV19 to TRBJ2-2; TRBD2 is a possible D gene (6 bases). Trimming stripped 5 bases from V and 4 bases from J, with 11 bases between. This CDR3 region has 14 residues. Per germline, CDR1 LNHDA and CDR2 SQIVND (reference sequence). The CDR3 nucleotides are TGTGCCAGTAGTCGGCAGGGAGGCACCGGGGAGCTGTTTTTT. Protein product: CASSRQGGTGELFF.

The genes are TRBV29-1 and TRBJ1-1; D is unclear. V gave up 7 bases and J gave up 0 bases, with 9 bases separating them. The CDR3 runs to 12 residues. CDR1 SQVTM and CDR2 ANQGSEA come from the germline V gene. The CDR3 sequence is CSATGMNTEAFF. The CDR3 DNA is TGCAGCGCCACGGGGATGAACACTGAAGCTTTCTTT. Based on the CDR3 plus reference TRBV29-1 and TRBJ1-1, the full variable domain is SAVISQKPSRDICQRGTSLTIQCQVDSQVTMMFWYRQQPGQSLTLIATANQGSEATYESGFVIDKFPISRPNLTFSTLTVSNMSPEDSSIYLCSATGMNTEAFFGQGTRLTVV.

This chain connects TRBV28 to TRBJ1-6, with 8 nucleotides matching TRBD1. Germline-derived CDR1 and CDR2 are MDHEN and SYDVKM. V trimming: 3 bases; J trimming: 7 bases; junction bases outside the gene matches: 2. There are 14 residues in the CDR3. CDR3 loop: CASSFQGANSPLHF. In DNA form, the CDR3 reads TGTGCCAGCAGTTTCCAGGGGGCGAATTCACCCCTCCACTTT.

This chain joins TRBV6-1 and TRBJ2-2, with D tentatively TRBD2 (6 bases). The germline CDR1 and CDR2 sequences are MNHNS and SASEGT. V lost 6 bases to trimming and J lost 1 base, with 9 bases between them. This CDR3 has 14 amino acids. The CDR3 sequence is CASRRELNTGELFF. The CDR3, as DNA: TGTGCCAGCAGACGGGAGCTGAACACCGGGGAGCTGTTTTTT.

The chain recombines TRBV27 with TRBJ2-1; D is uncertain. Trimming shortened V by 8 bases and J by 8 bases, and 10 bases separated the two germline ends. CDR3 length: 11 amino acids. Germline loops: CDR1 MNHEY, CDR2 SMNVEV (reference sequence). CDR3 amino acids: CASRLVDEQFF. DNA for the CDR3: TGTGCCAGCCGACTTGTGGATGAGCAGTTCTTC.

The genes are TRBV7-4 and TRBJ1-4; TRBD1 agrees at 11 bases. Germline assignment: CDR1 SGHVT and CDR2 SQSDAQ. The J segment lost 8 bases and the V segment lost 1 base, leaving 6 bases of the junction unmatched. CDR3 length: 16 amino acids. CDR3 amino acids: CASSLDPGQGVEKLFF. The CDR3 region has the DNA TGTGCCAGCAGCTTAGATCCGGGACAGGGGGTCGAAAAACTGTTTTTT.

This chain connects TRBV12-2 to TRBJ1-2; the table's D call TRBD1 went unverified against the DNA. TRBV12-2 is shown as a pseudogene. The CDR3 loop spans 16 amino acids. CDR3 sequence reads: CASRLARDRGAYGYTF. CDR3 DNA: TGTGCAAGTCGCTTAGCAAGGGACAGGGGGGCGTATGGCTACACCTTC.

The CDR3 DNA reads TGTGCTAGTGGTTTGGTGGCTAGCGGGGAGCGGGAGACCCAGTACTTC. Translated: CASGLVASGERETQYF. This rearrangement joins TRBV12-5 to TRBJ2-5; the match to TRBD2 covers 9 bases. The CDR3 has 16 amino acids. V trimming: 0 bases; J trimming: 5 bases; junction bases outside the gene matches: 7. Germline V gives CDR1 LGHNT, CDR2 FRNRAP.

The V and J genes are TRBV4-1 and TRBJ2-7; weak D call: TRBD1 (5 bases). The CDR3 runs to 13 residues. Trimming left V 3 bases short and J 1 base short, with 7 bases between. Germline values: CDR1 MGHRA, CDR2 YSYEKL. CDR3 residues: CASSQGPSYEQYF. CDR3 coding DNA: TGCGCCAGCAGCCAGGGGCCTTCCTACGAGCAGTACTTC.

This chain links TRBV18 with TRBJ2-4; 9 bases agree with TRBD1. Germline CDR1 reads KGHSH; CDR2 reads LQKENI. The J segment lost 0 bases and the V segment lost 6 bases, leaving 9 bases of the junction unmatched. The CDR3 loop spans 17 amino acids. CDR3 sequence: CASSQDRGLSAKNIQYF. The DNA for the CDR3 is TGTGCCAGCTCCCAGGACAGGGGCCTGTCAGCCAAAAACATTCAGTACTTC.

V is TRBV11-2 and J is TRBJ2-5; TRBD1 matches 12 bases. V lost 4 bases to trimming and J lost 5 bases; unmatched junction nucleotides: 5. This CDR3 is built from 15 residues. The V gene's germline CDR1 is SGHAT and CDR2 FQNNGV. Here the CDR3 DNA reads TGTGCCAGCAGCTACGGGACAGGGGGCAGGGAGACCCAGTACTTC. It specifies CASSYGTGGRETQYF.

V is TRBV28 and J is TRBJ1-2; D might be TRBD1 (5 bases). Looked up from germline, CDR1 is MDHEN and CDR2 is SYDVKM. The V end was cut by 2 bases, the J end by 4 bases, with 14 bases between. CDR3 length: 15 amino acids. The CDR3 coding sequence is TGTGCCAGCAGTTTAGGTGCGGGGCAGACCTATGGCTACACCTTC. It is translated as CASSLGAGQTYGYTF.

The CDR3 DNA follows: TGCGCCAGTTCGGCTAGCGGGAGCGCAGATACGCAGTATTTT. This gives the protein CASSASGSADTQYF. This sequence joins TRBV4-1 and TRBJ2-3; 10 nucleotides line up with TRBD2. The CDR3 has 14 residues. The V gene end was trimmed by 9 bases and the J gene end by 4 bases; junction bases not matched to a gene: 7. CDR1 is MGHRA, CDR2 YSYEKL, per germline.

The CDR3 loop is CASSLGGGGPASYEQYF. The CDR3 nucleotides are TGTGCCAGCAGCTTAGGGGGTGGGGGCCCCGCCTCCTACGAGCAGTACTTC. The chain links TRBV7-2 to TRBJ2-7; D perhaps matches TRBD1 (6 bases). This CDR3 spans 17 amino acids. V lost 1 base and J 0 bases, leaving 16 bases between the germline ends. Per germline, CDR1 SGHTA and CDR2 FQGNSA. The full variable domain, in which reference TRBV7-2 and TRBJ2-7 provide the parts outside the CDR3, is GAGVSQSPSNKVTEKGKDVELRCDPISGHTALYWYRQSLGQGLEFLIYFQGNSAPDKSGLPSDRFSAERTGGSVSTLTIQRTQQEDSAVYLCASSLGGGGPASYEQYFGPGTRLTVT.

CDR3 residues: CASRPRAGASDTQYF. Here the CDR3 DNA reads TGTGCCAGCAGACCCAGAGCGGGAGCGTCAGATACGCAGTATTTT. The gene calls are TRBV7-2 and TRBJ2-3; 8 nucleotides match TRBD2. The CDR3 is 15 residues long. Germline loops: CDR1 SGHTA, CDR2 FQGNSA. The ends lost 6 bases at V and 4 bases at J; junction bases unmatched: 9.

This clone was recorded only once. The chain employs TRBV2 and TRBJ1-4; D is possibly TRBD1 (6 bases). Per germline, CDR1 SNHLY and CDR2 FYNNEI. Trimming removed 7 bases at V and 4 bases at J, with 19 bases between. CDR3 size: 16 residues. Here the CDR3 reads CASTNSDRTINEKLFF. CDR3 nucleotides: TGTGCCAGCACCAACTCCGACAGGACAATTAATGAAAAACTGTTTTTT.

The chain has TRBV19 and TRBJ1-3; 9 nucleotides align to TRBD1. The germline gives CDR1 LNHDA, CDR2 SQIVND (reference sequence). This CDR3 contains 13 residues. V gave up 10 bases and J gave up 4 bases; unmatched junction bases: 5. Written as DNA, the CDR3 is TGTGCCACATCAGGGACAGGGGGAAACACCATATATTTT. It encodes CATSGTGGNTIYF.

V usage is TRBV6-5 and J usage is TRBJ2-1; no reliable D call. Germline-derived CDR1 and CDR2 are MNHEY and SVGAGI. Trimming took 6 bases from V and 3 from J, leaving 12 bases between them. This CDR3 region has 14 residues. CDR3 in DNA: TGTGCCAGCAGACCTACCCAACTCTACAATGAGCAGTTCTTC. This codes for CASRPTQLYNEQFF.

V and J are TRBV7-3 and TRBJ2-3; no firm D call. The CDR3 runs to 14 residues. The ends were cut back, 3 bases at V and 2 bases at J, with 9 bases in the middle. Germline CDR1 SGHTA, CDR2 FQGTGA. CDR3 loop: CASSLGPYTDTQYF. The CDR3 bases are TGTGCCAGCAGCTTGGGCCCCTACACAGATACGCAGTATTTT.

This chain connects TRBV30 to TRBJ2-4; D is possibly TRBD2 (6 bases). V was pared by 1 base and J by 13 bases, with 17 bases between. In germline, CDR1 is GTSNPN, CDR2 SVGIG (reference sequence). This CDR3 has 13 amino acids. For the CDR3, the DNA is TGTGCCTGGAGTGGGGTCGGTGGGGGGAACCAGTACTTC. Residues: CAWSGVGGGNQYF.